Listed here are 12 T cell receptor beta chains from one sample, sequenced in a study of blood T cell repertoires in COVID-19. TCRdb keeps only in-frame clones here, not all; method: immunoSEQ multiplex PCR. The sample shows about 74,000 clones, about nine tenths of them seen only once. The specimen sequenced was peripheral blood. These receptors originate from a man between 50 and 59 years old with COVID-19, enrolled during active disease.

This clone was found a few times. V usage is TRBV10-3 and J usage is TRBJ1-1; D is perhaps TRBD1 (5 bases). The germline V and J ends were trimmed by 4 bases and 0 bases, with 12 bases remaining between them. This CDR3 comprises 15 residues. Germline values: CDR1 ENHRY, CDR2 SYGVKD. The CDR3 region is CAISAQGGVNTEAFF. The CDR3 coding sequence is TGTGCCATCAGTGCTCAGGGAGGGGTGAACACTGAAGCTTTCTTT.

The J gene is TRBJ2-3, the V gene TRBV29-1, with a possible D match to TRBD2 (5 bases). Per the germline V gene, CDR1 is SQVTM and CDR2 is ANQGSEA. Trimming took 6 bases from V and 0 from J, leaving 7 bases between them. CDR3 length: 12 amino acids. The CDR3 reads CSVRESTDTQYF. The CDR3, as DNA: TGCAGCGTCCGGGAAAGCACAGATACGCAGTATTTT.

The rearrangement uses TRBV11-2 and TRBJ2-5; the match to TRBD2 covers 13 bases. CDR3 size: 15 residues. Trimming at V came to 5 bases and at J to 4 bases, leaving 4 bases not matched to a gene. From germline, CDR1 is SGHAT and CDR2 FQNNGV. The CDR3 DNA follows: TGTGCCAGCAGCCCCGGACTAGCGGGAGTAGAGACCCAGTACTTC. Translated: CASSPGLAGVETQYF. Full variable domain (outside the CDR3, taken from reference TRBV11-2 and TRBJ2-5): EAGVAQSPRYKIIEKRQSVAFWCNPISGHATLYWYQQILGQGPKLLIQFQNNGVVDDSQLPKDRFSAERLKGVDSTLKIQPAKLEDSAVYLCASSPGLAGVETQYFGPGTRLLVL.

This rearrangement joins TRBV28 to TRBJ2-3; 10 bases agree with TRBD1. Trimming at V came to 6 bases and at J to 6 bases, leaving 9 bases not matched to a gene. Germline values: CDR1 MDHEN, CDR2 SYDVKM. The CDR3 length is 15 residues. CDR3 DNA: TGTGCCAGCAGGGGGCTCGGGACAGGGGTGGATACGCAGTATTTT. This encodes CASRGLGTGVDTQYF.

This chain connects TRBV6-5 to TRBJ1-5, with D unclear. Between the trimmed V and J ends, which lost 5 bases and 0 bases, there was a span of 5 bases. This CDR3 comprises 13 residues. Per the germline V gene, CDR1 is MNHEY and CDR2 is SVGAGI. The CDR3 coding sequence is TGTGCCAGCAGTCCCCTTAGCAATCAGCCCCAGCATTTT. Translating it yields CASSPLSNQPQHF.

This chain uses TRBV6-6 with TRBJ2-3; D is ambiguous. V lost 5 bases to trimming and J lost 1 base, with 10 bases between them. The CDR3 totals 14 residues. Germline-derived CDR1 and CDR2 are MNHNY and SVGAGI (reference sequence). The CDR3 reads CASSHASGTDTQYF. In DNA form, the CDR3 reads TGTGCCAGCAGTCATGCCTCGGGCACAGATACGCAGTATTTT.

The gene calls are TRBV14 and TRBJ2-7; 7 positions match TRBD2. The CDR3 contains 13 residues. V shed 0 bases and J 6 bases; nucleotides not matched to a gene: 2. Germline V gives CDR1 SGHDN, CDR2 FVKESK. The CDR3 reads CASSQEGGTEQYF. The CDR3 DNA reads TGTGCCAGCAGCCAAGAGGGGGGGACCGAGCAGTACTTC. The full variable domain, rest sourced from reference TRBV14 and TRBJ2-7, is EAGVTQFPSHSVIEKGQTVTLRCDPISGHDNLYWYRRVMGKEIKFLLHFVKESKQDESGMPNNRFLAERTGGTYSTLKVQPAELEDSGVYFCASSQEGGTEQYFGPGTRLTVT.

CDR3 region: CAIGETSGRGETQYF. CDR3 nucleotides: TGTGCCATCGGGGAGACTAGCGGGAGGGGGGAGACCCAGTACTTC. The chain links TRBV10-3 to TRBJ2-5; 14 nucleotides align to TRBD2. From germline, CDR1 is ENHRY and CDR2 SYGVKD. V dropped 8 bases and J dropped 5; count of bases not matched to a gene: 7. This CDR3 is 15 amino acids long.

This clone has just a few counts. This sequence joins TRBV7-2 and TRBJ2-7; 14 nucleotides match TRBD2. This CDR3 region has 14 residues. Germline loops: CDR1 SGHTA, CDR2 FQGNSA. V lost 5 bases and J lost 4; bases outside the gene matches: 1. This CDR3 is CASSGTSGRYEQYF. The CDR3, as DNA: TGTGCCAGCAGCGGGACTAGCGGGAGATACGAGCAGTACTTC.

The sample holds one count of this clone. CDR3 in DNA: TGTGCCAGCTCACCAGGGGTGCGGGACAGGGAAAAGGACACTGAAGCTTTCTTT. Residues: CASSPGVRDREKDTEAFF. The V call is TRBV18, the J call TRBJ1-1; 9 positions agree with TRBD1. J gave up 3 bases and V 2 bases, and 13 bases lay outside the gene matches. CDR1 is KGHSH and CDR2 is LQKENI in the germline V gene. The CDR3 sequence is 18 residues long.

The V and J genes are TRBV6-5 and TRBJ2-1; D is ambiguous. This CDR3 comprises 15 residues. The V gene lost 4 bases and the J gene lost 1 base, with 11 bases spanning the gap. Germline loops: CDR1 MNHEY, CDR2 SVGAGI. The CDR3 is CASSFKLSSYNEQFF. For the CDR3, the DNA is TGTGCCAGCAGTTTCAAGCTTTCTTCCTACAATGAGCAGTTCTTC.

The V gene is TRBV6-2 or TRBV6-3, the J gene TRBJ1-5, with D possibly being TRBD1 (6 bases). This CDR3 region has 14 residues. V was pared by 6 bases and J by 7 bases, with 16 bases between. In germline, CDR1 is MNHEY, CDR2 SVGEGT. The CDR3 is CASSKPGGAQPQHF. In DNA, the CDR3 is TGTGCCAGCAGCAAACCGGGGGGGGCGCAGCCCCAGCATTTT.